One sample yielded the 28 T cell receptor beta chains listed below, sequenced in a study of blood T cell repertoires in COVID-19. Sequenced by immunoSEQ multiplex PCR; TCRdb stores in-frame clones only, minus some. The data contain around 300,000 clones, over 75% of them singletons. The source material was peripheral blood. The receptors originated from a human donor in a cohort sampled during active COVID-19.

The V call is TRBV6-5, the J call TRBJ2-7; TRBD2 agrees at 12 bases. V was clipped by 6 bases and J by 2 bases; unmatched bases: 5. This CDR3 is built from 15 residues. Germline CDR1 and CDR2: MNHEY and SVGAGI. CDR3 region: CASSETSGRPYEQYF. CDR3 nucleotides: TGTGCCAGCAGCGAGACTAGCGGGAGACCCTACGAGCAGTACTTC.

The genes are TRBV12-3 or TRBV12-4 and TRBJ1-1; D possibly corresponds to TRBD1 (6 bases). The CDR3 totals 13 residues. V shed 7 bases and J shed 7 bases, with 16 bases lying between them. This CDR3 reads CASTELGAREAFF. The CDR3 DNA sequence: TGTGCCAGCACCGAACTGGGGGCGCGTGAAGCTTTCTTT.

To note about this clone: Within the sample, other DNA sequences also encode this same CDR3. CDR3 loop: CASSLDRDYGYTF. The CDR3 DNA is TGTGCCAGCTCACTGGACAGGGACTATGGCTACACCTTC. The rearrangement links TRBV18 to TRBJ1-2; 8 bases align to TRBD1. There are 13 residues in the CDR3. The junction had 1 base not matched to a gene; V was cut back by 4 bases and J by 3 bases. From germline, CDR1 is KGHSH and CDR2 LQKENI.

The chain couples TRBV24-1 to TRBJ2-2; 9 bases fit TRBD2. V gave up 3 bases and J gave up 3 bases; unmatched junction bases: 1. Germline lookup yields CDR1 KGHDR and CDR2 SFDVKD. This CDR3 contains 15 residues. The CDR3 coding sequence is TGTGCCACCAGTGATGTAGCGGGAGACACCGGGGAGCTGTTTTTT. Its translation: CATSDVAGDTGELFF.

The chain combines TRBV5-1 with TRBJ2-1, with unresolved D. The V end lost 1 base, the J end lost 6 bases, and 8 bases lay between the germline ends. The CDR3 runs to 13 residues. Germline V gives CDR1 SGHRS, CDR2 YFSETQ. CDR3 in DNA: TGCGCCAGCAGCTTGTTCCCAGTCAATGAGCAGTTCTTC. Protein sequence: CASSLFPVNEQFF.

The chain carries TRBV28 and TRBJ1-2, with a tentative D call TRBD1 (5 bases). There are 17 residues in the CDR3. Germline assignment: CDR1 MDHEN and CDR2 SYDVKM. V was pared by 4 bases and J by 2 bases, with 20 bases between. CDR3 amino acids: CASSSSGLGEGNYGYTF. CDR3 nucleotides: TGTGCCAGCAGTTCCTCGGGACTGGGGGAGGGGAACTATGGCTACACCTTC.

V gene TRBV7-2 combines with J gene TRBJ2-3; a weak D match, TRBD1 (5 bases). Germline V gene lookup returns CDR1 SGHTA and CDR2 FQGNSA. This CDR3 comprises 13 residues. Trimming cost V 5 bases and J 3 bases, with 9 bases left between them. CDR3 in DNA: TGTGCCAGCAGCCACCGACAGACAGATACGCAGTATTTT. Translation gives CASSHRQTDTQYF.

This clone was detected only once. The V call is TRBV25-1, the J call TRBJ1-6; 7 positions match TRBD1. The V gene's germline CDR1 is MGHDK and CDR2 SYGVNS. The CDR3 contains 16 residues. V dropped 2 bases and J dropped 9; count of bases not matched to a gene: 10. In nucleotides, the CDR3 is TGTGCCAGCAGTGAAGTACCTAGGGGGCCGGGTTCACCCCTCCACTTT. Amino acids: CASSEVPRGPGSPLHF.

V is TRBV19 and J is TRBJ2-1; 7 bases line up with TRBD2. There are 17 residues in the CDR3. With 3 bases clipped from V and 8 bases from J, the junction kept 16 bases outside the gene matches. Germline values: CDR1 LNHDA, CDR2 SQIVND (reference sequence). The CDR3 DNA reads as TGTGCCAGTAGTATCCGGCGCGGGAGCGGTACGTTAGATGAGCAGTTCTTC. Amino acid sequence: CASSIRRGSGTLDEQFF. Supplemented by reference TRBV19 and TRBJ2-1, the full variable domain reads DGGITQSPKYLFRKEGQNVTLSCEQNLNHDAMYWYRQDPGQGLRLIYYSQIVNDFQKGDIAEGYSVSREKKESFPLTVTSAQKNPTAFYLCASSIRRGSGTLDEQFFGPGTRLTVL.

The chain recombines TRBV27 with TRBJ1-3, with 8 bases lining up with TRBD1. The CDR3 totals 17 residues. CDR1 is MNHEY, CDR2 SMNVEV, per germline (reference sequence). Unmatched junction bases numbered 9, after V lost 2 bases and J lost 3 bases. CDR3 protein: CASSLVPPGQGGNTIYF. CDR3 nucleotides: TGTGCCAGCAGTTTAGTCCCCCCCGGACAGGGTGGAAACACCATATATTTT.

This clone was found a few times. The chain uses TRBV10-3 and TRBJ2-7; tentatively, D is TRBD2 (5 bases). The CDR3 spans 13 residues. The germline V and J ends were trimmed by 3 bases and 6 bases, with 12 bases remaining between them. Germline CDR1 ENHRY, CDR2 SYGVKD. Written as DNA, the CDR3 is TGTGCCATCAGTGAACCCAACCGGGGCGAGCAGTACTTC. This codes for CAISEPNRGEQYF.

The V call is TRBV6-5, the J call TRBJ1-4, with 8 bases lining up with TRBD1. Trimming removed 6 bases from V and 3 bases from J; junction bases left unmatched: 6. The CDR3 is made up of 15 amino acids. Germline CDR1 reads MNHEY; CDR2 reads SVGAGI. CDR3 sequence reads: CASRDGTGANEKLFF. CDR3 DNA sequence: TGTGCCAGCAGGGATGGGACAGGAGCTAATGAAAAACTGTTTTTT.

The rearrangement links TRBV14 to TRBJ2-2; unclear D gene. The CDR3 loop spans 13 amino acids. V was trimmed by 4 bases and J by 5 bases, leaving 8 bases between them. Germline V CDR1 and CDR2: SGHDN, FVKESK. CDR3 region: CASSPVRTGELFF. CDR3 nucleotide sequence: TGTGCCAGCAGCCCGGTCCGAACCGGGGAGCTGTTTTTT.

By frequency in the sample, this clone is medium-sized. This chain uses TRBV5-1 with TRBJ2-1; 7 nucleotides align to TRBD1. V lost 8 bases and J lost 6; bases outside the gene matches: 17. In germline, CDR1 is SGHRS, CDR2 YFSETQ. The CDR3 contains 16 residues. The chain's CDR3 is CASRPYDRDPSNEQFF. CDR3 in DNA: TGCGCCAGTCGACCTTATGACAGGGATCCAAGCAATGAGCAGTTCTTC.

This clone was seen many times. The chain recombines TRBV2 with TRBJ1-2; 8 bases map to TRBD1. Germline V gene lookup returns CDR1 SNHLY and CDR2 FYNNEI. The trim removed 5 bases at V and 4 bases at J, leaving 6 bases unmatched. There are 14 residues in the CDR3. The CDR3 sequence: CASSIQGVGYGYTF. The CDR3 coding sequence is TGTGCCAGCAGTATACAGGGGGTGGGCTATGGCTACACCTTC.

V gene TRBV6-5 combines with J gene TRBJ2-6; tentative D call: TRBD1 (6 bases). The germline gives CDR1 MNHEY, CDR2 SVGAGI. The CDR3 is 16 amino acids. With 0 bases removed from V and 0 bases from J, the gap between germline ends came to 6 bases. CDR3 loop: CASSYSDSSGANVLTF. The CDR3 DNA is TGTGCCAGCAGTTACTCGGACAGCTCTGGGGCCAACGTCCTGACTTTC.

The chain recombines TRBV6-1 with TRBJ1-1; maybe TRBD1 (6 bases). This CDR3 has 11 residues. The germline CDR1 and CDR2 sequences are MNHNS and SASEGT. Trimming cost V 5 bases and J 8 bases, with 9 bases left between them. Here the CDR3 DNA reads TGTGCCAGCAGTTACGGACAGGAAGCTTTCTTT. The encoded protein is CASSYGQEAFF.

The rearrangement uses TRBV24-1 and TRBJ2-3; a possible D gene is TRBD2 (5 bases). Germline-derived CDR1 and CDR2 are KGHDR and SFDVKD. V shed 5 bases and J shed 4 bases, with 18 bases lying between them. The CDR3 covers 16 residues. The CDR3 DNA is TGTGCCACCAGTGCTGGAAGACCTAGCCCCGCAGATACGCAGTATTTT. It specifies CATSAGRPSPADTQYF.

The chain is built from TRBV24-1 and TRBJ2-1; D perhaps matches TRBD2 (6 bases). The CDR3 contains 13 residues. Looked up from germline, CDR1 is KGHDR and CDR2 is SFDVKD. V dropped 3 bases and J dropped 10 bases, with 12 bases sitting between them. CDR3 protein: CATSDRREEEQFF. The CDR3 bases are TGTGCCACCAGTGATCGGAGGGAGGAGGAGCAGTTCTTC.

This clone was observed a handful of times. This chain connects TRBV27 to TRBJ1-5, with a possible D match to TRBD1 (5 bases). The germline V gene encodes CDR1 MNHEY and CDR2 SMNVEV (reference sequence). Trimming cost V 5 bases and J 0 bases, with 11 bases left between them. There are 15 residues in the CDR3. CDR3 nucleotide sequence: TGTGCCAGCAGTCGGTTGGGGGGTAGCAATCAGCCCCAGCATTTT. Encoded protein: CASSRLGGSNQPQHF.

This chain uses TRBV10-1 with TRBJ2-7; tentatively, D is TRBD2 (6 bases). CDR3 length: 13 amino acids. V lost 5 bases and J 5 bases, leaving 13 bases between the germline ends. Germline-derived CDR1 and CDR2 are WNHNN and SYGVQD (reference sequence). The CDR3 reads CASSKTSQHEQYF. Here the CDR3 DNA reads TGCGCCAGCAGTAAAACTAGCCAACACGAGCAGTACTTC.

Only one count was recorded for this clone. The genes are TRBV27 and TRBJ2-7, with a weak D call TRBD1 (5 bases). Trimming stripped 6 bases from V and 4 bases from J, with 7 bases between. Germline V gene data show CDR1 as MNHEY and CDR2 as SMNVEV (reference sequence). The CDR3 is 11 residues long. The CDR3 DNA reads TGTGCCAGCAGGGGGCCATACGAGCAGTACTTC. It is translated as CASRGPYEQYF.

V gene TRBV3-1 (or the pseudogene TRBV3-2) combines with J gene TRBJ2-7; 11 bases are shared with TRBD2. CDR1 LGHDT and CDR2 YNNKEL come from the germline V gene (reference sequence). Losses at the gene ends were 5 bases for V and 3 bases for J; bases not matched to a gene: 6. The CDR3 loop spans 15 amino acids. The CDR3 loop reads CASSSAGLAVYEQYF. CDR3 sequence (DNA): TGTGCCAGCAGCTCAGCGGGACTAGCGGTCTACGAGCAGTACTTC.

The chain is built from TRBV5-1 and TRBJ2-7, with a weak D call TRBD2 (6 bases). V lost 7 bases and J lost 3, with 17 bases in between. Germline values: CDR1 SGHRS, CDR2 YFSETQ. This CDR3 region has 14 residues. CDR3 protein: CASRLGGMSYEQYF. CDR3 sequence (DNA): TGCGCCAGCCGGCTTGGAGGGATGAGCTACGAGCAGTACTTC.

V is TRBV7-2 and J is TRBJ2-7, with 8 bases matching TRBD2. CDR1 and CDR2 (germline): SGHTA, FQGNSA. The ends lost 3 bases at V and 7 bases at J; junction bases unmatched: 5. The CDR3 length is 13 residues. The CDR3 DNA reads as TGTGCCAGCAGCTTCGGGGGGGTAGGGGAGCAGTACTTC. Translation: CASSFGGVGEQYF.

This chain connects TRBV5-1 to TRBJ2-7, with 7 nucleotides matching TRBD1. The junction had 3 bases not matched to a gene; V was cut back by 0 bases and J by 6 bases. The germline gives CDR1 SGHRS, CDR2 YFSETQ. The CDR3 contains 13 residues. CDR3 in DNA: TGCGCCAGCAGCTTGGACCACAGGGGCGAGCAGTACTTC. Its translation is CASSLDHRGEQYF.

In the case of this clone: Distinct nucleotide sequences in the sample also encode this CDR3. The chain carries TRBV18 and TRBJ1-1, with 8 nucleotides matching TRBD1. From germline, CDR1 is KGHSH and CDR2 LQKENI. The CDR3 runs to 13 residues. J lost 5 bases, V lost 3 bases, and 2 bases had no gene match. The CDR3 sequence is CASSPGQDTEAFF. Here the CDR3 DNA reads TGTGCCAGCTCACCGGGACAGGATACTGAAGCTTTCTTT.

The CDR3 spells CATSRAGFSTDTQYF. CDR3 coding DNA: TGTGCCACCAGCAGAGCTGGCTTTAGCACAGATACGCAGTATTTT. This chain connects TRBV15 to TRBJ2-3; D remains unclear. Trimming pared 1 base from V and 0 bases from J, leaving 8 bases between. CDR3 size: 15 residues. Germline V gene data show CDR1 as LNHNV and CDR2 as YYDKDF (reference sequence).